These T cell receptor beta chains were read from a single sample in a study of blood T cell repertoires in COVID-19. Sequenced by immunoSEQ multiplex PCR; TCRdb stores in-frame clones only, minus some. Here the sample spans 200,000 to 300,000 clones, around 88% being singletons. Sequenced input: peripheral blood. The receptors derive from a woman aged 30 to 39 with COVID-19, enrolled during active disease. Each CDR3 is given with its conserved first and last residue. D genes are given only for firm matches. Clone size is shown for a subset of rows, as once, few, many or a class of expanded clone.

D gene: .; CDR3 length: 15; clone size: .; V gene: TRBV2; J gene: TRBJ1-4; CDR3 DNA: TGTGCCAGCAGAACCCCCGGGGCAGGGGAAGAAAAACTGTTTTTT; CDR3 protein: CASRTPGAGEEKLFF
D gene: TRBD2; CDR3 length: 14; clone size: .; V gene: TRBV7-9; J gene: TRBJ2-5; CDR3 DNA: TGTGCCAGCAGCCCGGGACTAGCGGGGGAGACCCAGTACTTC; CDR3 protein: CASSPGLAGETQYF
D gene: .; CDR3 length: 15; clone size: .; V gene: TRBV7-2; J gene: TRBJ1-2; CDR3 DNA: TGTGCCAGCAGCGAGAGCGGGGGGCTGGGCTATGGCTACACCTTC; CDR3 protein: CASSESGGLGYGYTF
D gene: .; CDR3 length: 15; clone size: .; V gene: TRBV14; J gene: TRBJ2-3; CDR3 DNA: TGTGCCAGCAGCCCCTTCGGGGGTACCACAGATACGCAGTATTTT; CDR3 protein: CASSPFGGTTDTQYF
D gene: .; CDR3 length: 13; clone size: .; V gene: TRBV12-3/TRBV12-4; J gene: TRBJ1-1; CDR3 DNA: TGTGCCAGCAGGATAACAGGGAACACTGAAGCTTTCTTT; CDR3 protein: CASRITGNTEAFF
D gene: TRBD2; CDR3 length: 16; clone size: .; V gene: TRBV7-2; J gene: TRBJ2-7; CDR3 DNA: TGTGCCAGCAGCCCCGACAGCGGGGGGGCCGGGGGCGAGCAGTACTTC; CDR3 protein: CASSPDSGGAGGEQYF
D gene: TRBD1; CDR3 length: 15; clone size: .; V gene: TRBV18; J gene: TRBJ1-2; CDR3 DNA: TGTGCCAGCTCACCTCAAAACGACAGGGGAGACGGCTACACCTTC; CDR3 protein: CASSPQNDRGDGYTF
D gene: TRBD1; CDR3 length: 15; clone size: .; V gene: TRBV28; J gene: TRBJ1-5; CDR3 DNA: TGTGCCAGCAGTCAACGGACAGGGGTTAATCAGCCCCAGCATTTT; CDR3 protein: CASSQRTGVNQPQHF
D gene: TRBD1; CDR3 length: 22; clone size: .; V gene: TRBV9; J gene: TRBJ1-3; CDR3 DNA: TGTGCCAGTACCGCGCCGCGAGGTGGGACAGACCCTCCGGGTGCCTCTGGAAACACCATATATTTT; CDR3 protein: CASTAPRGGTDPPGASGNTIYF
D gene: .; CDR3 length: 17; clone size: .; V gene: TRBV19; J gene: TRBJ1-1; CDR3 DNA: TGTGCCACGACAGAATTTGGGGGGGCCCGAGGCGACACTGAAGCTTTCTTT; CDR3 protein: CATTEFGGARGDTEAFF
D gene: TRBD2; CDR3 length: 16; clone size: .; V gene: TRBV19; J gene: TRBJ2-1; CDR3 DNA: TGTGCCAGTAGTAAAAGTAGCGGGAGGGTTAGCAATGAGCAGTTCTTC; CDR3 protein: CASSKSSGRVSNEQFF
D gene: .; CDR3 length: 15; clone size: .; V gene: TRBV4-2; J gene: TRBJ1-5; CDR3 DNA: TGTGCCAGCAGCCAAGATTCCCTCTACAATCAGCCCCAGCATTTT; CDR3 protein: CASSQDSLYNQPQHF
D gene: .; CDR3 length: 18; clone size: .; V gene: TRBV28; J gene: TRBJ1-2; CDR3 DNA: TGTGCCAGCAGTATGGATTCTACCGGGTTTTTGAAAGACTATGGCTACACCTTC; CDR3 protein: CASSMDSTGFLKDYGYTF
D gene: TRBD1; CDR3 length: 15; clone size: .; V gene: TRBV5-4; J gene: TRBJ2-4; CDR3 DNA: TGTGCCAGCAGCTCTCAGGGGGCCGGCAAAAACATTCAGTACTTC; CDR3 protein: CASSSQGAGKNIQYF
D gene: .; CDR3 length: 16; clone size: .; V gene: TRBV19; J gene: TRBJ1-1; CDR3 DNA: TGTGCCAGTAGTATCTCTATACCGACAGTGAACACTGAAGCTTTCTTT; CDR3 protein: CASSISIPTVNTEAFF
D gene: TRBD1; CDR3 length: 14; clone size: .; V gene: TRBV2; J gene: TRBJ1-1; CDR3 DNA: TGTGCCAGCAGTGAGGGACAGGGCTGGACTGAAGCTTTCTTT; CDR3 protein: CASSEGQGWTEAFF
D gene: TRBD1; CDR3 length: 16; clone size: .; V gene: TRBV7-2; J gene: TRBJ2-1; CDR3 DNA: TGTGCCAGCAGCGTCGACCCGGGACAGGGTCGGAATGAGCAGTTCTTC; CDR3 protein: CASSVDPGQGRNEQFF
D gene: TRBD1; CDR3 length: 14; clone size: .; V gene: TRBV5-1; J gene: TRBJ2-2; CDR3 DNA: TGCGCCAGCTTAGGGACAGGGAACACCGGGGAGCTGTTTTTT; CDR3 protein: CASLGTGNTGELFF
D gene: .; CDR3 length: 17; clone size: .; V gene: TRBV14; J gene: TRBJ2-3; CDR3 DNA: TGTGCCAGCAGCCAAGACCTTGGACAGCATAGCACAGATACGCAGTATTTT; CDR3 protein: CASSQDLGQHSTDTQYF
D gene: .; CDR3 length: 13; clone size: once; V gene: TRBV10-2; J gene: TRBJ2-1; CDR3 DNA: TGCGCCAGCAGTGAGCCTCTAGTTCCTGAGCAGTTCTTC; CDR3 protein: CASSEPLVPEQFF
D gene: .; CDR3 length: 15; clone size: once; V gene: TRBV7-2; J gene: TRBJ1-1; CDR3 DNA: TGTGCCAGCAGCTTTGACAGATACATGAACACTGAAGCTTTCTTT; CDR3 protein: CASSFDRYMNTEAFF
D gene: .; CDR3 length: 15; clone size: .; V gene: TRBV2; J gene: TRBJ2-6; CDR3 DNA: TGTGCCAGCAGGCTATGGGGGGTCGGGGCCAACGTCCTGACTTTC; CDR3 protein: CASRLWGVGANVLTF
D gene: .; CDR3 length: 13; clone size: few; V gene: TRBV25-1; J gene: TRBJ2-2; CDR3 DNA: TGTGCCAGCACTGGACTATTCACCGGGGAGCTGTTTTTT; CDR3 protein: CASTGLFTGELFF
D gene: .; CDR3 length: 16; clone size: once; V gene: TRBV7-2; J gene: TRBJ1-1; CDR3 DNA: TGTGCCAGCAGCTTAGCGGGAACAGGGCAATACACTGAAGCTTTCTTT; CDR3 protein: CASSLAGTGQYTEAFF
D gene: .; CDR3 length: 15; clone size: .; V gene: TRBV7-9; J gene: TRBJ2-3; CDR3 DNA: TGTGCCAGCAGCTTACGACGGGTCGCGATAGATACGCAGTATTTT; CDR3 protein: CASSLRRVAIDTQYF
D gene: TRBD2; CDR3 length: 14; clone size: .; V gene: TRBV10-3; J gene: TRBJ2-1; CDR3 DNA: TGTGCCATCAGTGGGGGACTAGCGGGAGTTGAGCAGTTCTTC; CDR3 protein: CAISGGLAGVEQFF
D gene: TRBD1; CDR3 length: 16; clone size: few; V gene: TRBV4-3; J gene: TRBJ1-2; CDR3 DNA: TGCGCCAGCAGCGCCAAATCAGGGGGCGCATCATATGGCTACACCTTC; CDR3 protein: CASSAKSGGASYGYTF
D gene: TRBD2; CDR3 length: 14; clone size: .; V gene: TRBV15; J gene: TRBJ2-3; CDR3 DNA: TGTGCCACCAGCAGGGGACTAGCGGGGGATACGCAGTATTTT; CDR3 protein: CATSRGLAGDTQYF
D gene: TRBD1; CDR3 length: 16; clone size: .; V gene: TRBV9; J gene: TRBJ2-1; CDR3 DNA: TGTGCCAGCAGCGCTAGGGGGACAGGGGGCTTAAATGAGCAGTTCTTC; CDR3 protein: CASSARGTGGLNEQFF
D gene: TRBD2; CDR3 length: 14; clone size: .; V gene: TRBV19; J gene: TRBJ2-3; CDR3 DNA: TGTGCCAGTACTGTGGGGGGGAGCACAGATACGCAGTATTTT; CDR3 protein: CASTVGGSTDTQYF
D gene: TRBD1; CDR3 length: 15; clone size: .; V gene: TRBV10-1; J gene: TRBJ1-1; CDR3 DNA: TGCGCCAGCAGTGAGTCTCGGACAGGGGGGGCTGAAGCTTTCTTT; CDR3 protein: CASSESRTGGAEAFF
D gene: TRBD2; CDR3 length: 14; clone size: .; V gene: TRBV2; J gene: TRBJ2-3; CDR3 DNA: TGTGCCAGGGAGACTAGCGGGGGCACAGATACGCAGTATTTT; CDR3 protein: CARETSGGTDTQYF
D gene: .; CDR3 length: 15; clone size: .; V gene: TRBV10-1; J gene: TRBJ2-1; CDR3 DNA: TGCGCCAGCAGTCTCTCTAGGCCTCCCTACAATGAGCAGTTCTTC; CDR3 protein: CASSLSRPPYNEQFF
D gene: TRBD1; CDR3 length: 15; clone size: .; V gene: TRBV27; J gene: TRBJ1-5; CDR3 DNA: TGTGCCAGCAGCCTGACAGGGGTTATCAATCAGCCCCAGCATTTT; CDR3 protein: CASSLTGVINQPQHF
D gene: .; CDR3 length: 11; clone size: .; V gene: TRBV12-3/TRBV12-4; J gene: TRBJ2-3; CDR3 DNA: TGTGCCAGCAGCGGGGGGCAAACGCAGTATTTT; CDR3 protein: CASSGGQTQYF
D gene: .; CDR3 length: 14; clone size: .; V gene: TRBV5-1; J gene: TRBJ1-4; CDR3 DNA: TGCGCCAGCAGCTTGGAGGGGCCGAATGAAAAACTGTTTTTT; CDR3 protein: CASSLEGPNEKLFF
D gene: .; CDR3 length: 16; clone size: .; V gene: TRBV4-1; J gene: TRBJ2-1; CDR3 DNA: TGCGCCAGCAGCCAAGTTGACATCGTATCCTACAATGAGCAGTTCTTC; CDR3 protein: CASSQVDIVSYNEQFF